Below are 29 T cell receptor beta chains sequenced from a single sample in a study of OX40 agonist ivuxolimab in advanced cancers. Clones were read by immunoSEQ multiplex PCR, and TCRdb kept only the in-frame ones, dropping some. The table lists roughly 70,000 clones, about 85% of them singletons. The sequencing used CD4+ or CD8+ T cells sorted from blood, collected in a trial of the OX40 agonist ivuxolimab. The receptors come from an adult with an advanced solid tumor such as melanoma, head and neck, liver or kidney cancer.

The chain carries TRBV5-1 and TRBJ2-7; no reliable D call. Deletions cut 1 base from V and 0 bases from J, with 11 bases between. The CDR3 is 15 amino acids. From germline, CDR1 is SGHRS and CDR2 YFSETQ. The CDR3 DNA reads as TGCGCCAGCAGCTTGAACCTCCGAAGCTCCTACGAGCAGTACTTC. Encoded protein: CASSLNLRSSYEQYF.

This rearrangement joins TRBV7-2 to TRBJ2-5; a possible D gene is TRBD2 (6 bases). The CDR3 covers 15 residues. The ends were cut back, 4 bases at V and 4 bases at J, with 16 bases in the middle. CDR1 and CDR2 from the germline V gene are SGHTA and FQGNSA. CDR3 residues: CASSSLGGAPETQYF. CDR3 DNA: TGTGCCAGCAGCTCCCTGGGGGGAGCCCCAGAGACCCAGTACTTC.

This clone was detected once. The V and J genes are TRBV6-4 and TRBJ2-1; D is possibly TRBD1 (5 bases). The length of the CDR3 is 16 residues. Trimming took 0 bases from V and 8 from J, leaving 17 bases between them. Germline loops: CDR1 MRHNA, CDR2 SNTAGT. CDR3 residues: CASSDSKQGFFHEQFF. The CDR3 region has the DNA TGTGCCAGCAGTGACTCGAAGCAGGGCTTCTTCCATGAGCAGTTCTTC.

This rearrangement joins TRBV7-9 to TRBJ1-2, with TRBD1 matching 10 bases. The V and J ends lost 8 bases and 4 bases, in that order; junction bases with no gene match: 4. Germline loops: CDR1 SEHNR, CDR2 FQNEAQ (reference sequence). The CDR3 spans 13 residues. CDR3 bases: TGTGCCAGCCAGAGGACAGGGGGCTATGGCTACACCTTC. Encoded protein: CASQRTGGYGYTF. The full variable domain, in which reference TRBV7-9 and TRBJ1-2 provide the parts outside the CDR3, is DTGVSQNPRHKITKRGQNVTFRCDPISEHNRLYWYRQTLGQGPEFLTYFQNEAQLEKSRLLSDRFSAERPKGSFSTLEIQRTEQGDSAMYLCASQRTGGYGYTFGSGTRLTVV.

In its sample, this clone was seen once. The chain couples TRBV5-1 to TRBJ2-3, with D uncertain. The V gene's germline CDR1 is SGHRS and CDR2 YFSETQ. The ends were cut back, 2 bases at V and 6 bases at J, with 10 bases in the middle. The CDR3 runs to 13 residues. In nucleotides, the CDR3 is TGCGCCAGCAGCTTTTTAGGATACGATACGCAGTATTTT. This codes for CASSFLGYDTQYF. Variable domain in full (rest from reference TRBV5-1 and TRBJ2-3): KAGVTQTPRYLIKTRGQQVTLSCSPISGHRSVSWYQQTPGQGLQFLFEYFSETQRNKGNFPGRFSGRQFSNSRSEMNVSTLELGDSALYLCASSFLGYDTQYFGPGTRLTVL.

This chain links TRBV27 with TRBJ2-7; D might be TRBD1 (6 bases). CDR1 is MNHEY and CDR2 is SMNVEV in the germline V gene (reference sequence). CDR3 length equals 19 residues. The V gene lost 5 bases and the J gene lost 7 bases, with 33 bases spanning the gap. The CDR3 nucleotides read TGTGCCAGCAGTCTCTACTTAACAAGGGGGAAACAGCCCGATGGGGAGCAGTACTTC. Amino acid sequence: CASSLYLTRGKQPDGEQYF.

The rearrangement links TRBV4-1 to TRBJ1-1; 8 nucleotides agree with TRBD1. The CDR3 is 16 residues long. V lost 0 bases, J lost 7 bases, and 10 bases stayed unmatched. Germline CDR1 reads MGHRA; CDR2 reads YSYEKL. The CDR3 region is CASSQDNPGGEGEAFF. The CDR3 DNA reads TGCGCCAGCAGCCAAGATAATCCAGGGGGCGAGGGTGAAGCTTTCTTT.

About this clone itself: Different DNA sequences within this sample yield the same CDR3. The gene calls are TRBV2 and TRBJ1-5, with D perhaps matching TRBD1 (5 bases). Per the germline V gene, CDR1 is SNHLY and CDR2 is FYNNEI. The CDR3 has 13 amino acids. Trimming shortened V by 6 bases and J by 1 base, and 7 bases separated the two germline ends. The CDR3 DNA reads TGTGCCAGCAGGGGGGACAGCAATCAGCCCCAGCATTTT. Amino acid sequence: CASRGDSNQPQHF.

The V gene is TRBV15, the J gene TRBJ1-4; 7 positions agree with TRBD1. With 5 bases clipped from V and 10 bases from J, the junction kept 13 bases outside the gene matches. The CDR3 is made up of 15 amino acids. Germline CDR1 is LNHNV and CDR2 is YYDKDF (reference sequence). The CDR3 loop reads CATSGGEGAAGKLFF. CDR3 sequence (DNA): TGTGCCACCAGCGGGGGAGAGGGGGCGGCAGGAAAACTGTTTTTT.

This clone was observed once. The rearrangement uses TRBV5-3 and TRBJ2-2; 7 nucleotides match TRBD2. TRBV5-3 is flagged as an ORF with uncertain function. The CDR3 has 15 amino acids. V trimming: 0 bases; J trimming: 6 bases; junction bases outside the gene matches: 5. CDR3 sequence (DNA): TGTGCCAGAAGCTTGGGGCCAGGGAGGGCCGGGGAGCTGTTTTTT. Its protein is CARSLGPGRAGELFF.

The genes are TRBV7-2 and TRBJ2-2; perhaps TRBD2 as D (5 bases). V was cut by 6 bases and J by 5 bases, with 16 bases left in between. The CDR3 length is 15 residues. The germline CDR1 and CDR2 sequences are SGHTA and FQGNSA. The CDR3 DNA sequence: TGTGCCAGCAGACCACGAGGGAAAGGAACCGGGGAGCTGTTTTTT. Translation: CASRPRGKGTGELFF.

In its sample, this clone was seen once. The CDR3 DNA reads TGTGCCAGCAGTTTCTCGATGGCAGATACGCAGTATTTT. It translates to CASSFSMADTQYF. This chain uses TRBV27 with TRBJ2-3; D remains unclear. V was cut by 3 bases and J by 4 bases, with 8 bases left in between. The CDR3 runs to 13 residues. CDR1 and CDR2 from the germline V gene are MNHEY and SMNVEV (reference sequence).

The chain carries TRBV20-1 and TRBJ2-3, with TRBD2 matching 10 bases. Per germline, CDR1 DFQATT and CDR2 SNEGSKA (reference sequence). J lost 14 bases, V lost 5 bases, and 4 bases had no gene match. The CDR3 has 10 residues. CDR3 nucleotide sequence: TGCAGTGCTCAGCGGGAGGGCCCGTATTTT. It specifies CSAQREGPYF.

This chain joins TRBV7-3 and TRBJ2-1, with 10 nucleotides matching TRBD1. From germline, CDR1 is SGHTA and CDR2 FQGTGA. With V trimmed by 6 bases and J by 8 bases, 7 bases remained unmatched. This CDR3 comprises 14 residues. The CDR3 coding sequence is TGTGCCAGCAGAAGGACAGGGGGAGGTGATGAGCAGTTCTTC. Protein product: CASRRTGGGDEQFF.

CDR3 loop: CASSYVINNEQFF. The CDR3 DNA is TGTGCCAGCAGCTACGTCATTAACAATGAGCAGTTCTTC. The chain joins TRBV7-9 to TRBJ2-1; D not certain. The CDR3 consists of 13 residues. V was pared by 4 bases and J by 5 bases, with 9 bases between. CDR1 is SEHNR and CDR2 is FQNEAQ in the germline V gene (reference sequence).

The sample holds one count of this clone. CDR3 sequence reads: CASSQDFRETQYF. The CDR3 coding sequence is TGCGCCAGCAGCCAAGATTTTCGGGAGACCCAGTACTTC. The chain couples TRBV4-3 to TRBJ2-5; D is unclear. The CDR3 is 13 amino acids. V lost 0 bases, J lost 5 bases, and 7 bases lay in between. Germline V lookup: CDR1 LGHNA, CDR2 YSLEER.

The V gene is TRBV28, the J gene TRBJ1-5, with 9 nucleotides matching TRBD1. Germline CDR1 MDHEN, CDR2 SYDVKM. The CDR3 runs 16 residues. Losses at the gene ends were 6 bases for V and 2 bases for J; bases not matched to a gene: 8. In nucleotides, the CDR3 is TGTGCCAGCAGGCCCGGGACAGGGTCGGGCAATCAGCCCCAGCATTTT. It encodes CASRPGTGSGNQPQHF. The entire variable domain, with the rest obtained from reference TRBV28 and TRBJ1-5, is as follows: DVKVTQSSRYLVKRTGEKVFLECVQDMDHENMFWYRQDPGLGLRLIYFSYDVKMKEKGDIPEGYSVSREKKERFSLILESASTNQTSMYLCASRPGTGSGNQPQHFGDGTRLSIL.

CDR3 amino acids: CASSLTPGGELFF. The CDR3 nucleotides are TGTGCCAGCAGCCTCACACCCGGCGGGGAGCTGTTTTTT. V and J are TRBV28 and TRBJ2-2, with D uncertain. This CDR3 comprises 13 residues. CDR1 and CDR2 from the germline V gene are MDHEN and SYDVKM. The V end lost 6 bases, the J end lost 7 bases, and 12 bases lay between the germline ends.

The V call is TRBV5-1, the J call TRBJ2-6; TRBD1 matches at 8 bases. Germline CDR1 reads SGHRS; CDR2 reads YFSETQ. After removal of 3 bases from V and 2 bases from J, the junction contained 1 base not matched to a gene. The CDR3 consists of 15 residues. The CDR3 loop is CASSSTGAGANVLTF. The CDR3 DNA sequence: TGCGCCAGCAGCTCGACAGGGGCTGGGGCCAACGTCCTGACTTTC.

This chain uses TRBV11-2 with TRBJ2-1; D is perhaps TRBD1 or TRBD2 (5 bases each). CDR1 is SGHAT, CDR2 FQNNGV, per germline. V lost 1 base to trimming and J lost 9 bases, with 7 bases between them. The CDR3 has 12 amino acids. The CDR3 protein is CASSLGGIEQFF. The CDR3 DNA reads as TGTGCCAGCAGCTTAGGGGGGATTGAGCAGTTCTTC.

V gene TRBV27 combines with J gene TRBJ1-1; a possible D gene is TRBD1 (6 bases). V was cut by 8 bases and J by 4 bases, with 11 bases left in between. This CDR3 is built from 12 residues. CDR1 MNHEY and CDR2 SMNVEV come from the germline V gene (reference sequence). CDR3 region: CASGGPFTEAFF. The CDR3 DNA reads as TGTGCCAGCGGGGGGCCCTTCACTGAAGCTTTCTTT.

This chain joins TRBV6-5 and TRBJ1-1; D might be TRBD1 (6 bases). CDR3 size: 12 residues. V shed 6 bases and J shed 5 bases, with 10 bases lying between them. Germline CDR1 MNHEY, CDR2 SVGAGI. The CDR3, as DNA: TGTGCCAGCAGACGCACAGGGACTGAAGCTTTCTTT. Translated: CASRRTGTEAFF.

This clone was seen a few times. The CDR3 DNA reads TGTGCCAGCAGTTTTGTCAGGGGAAACTATAATTCACCCCTCCACTTT. Amino acid sequence: CASSFVRGNYNSPLHF. The rearrangement uses TRBV28 and TRBJ1-6; D is possibly TRBD1 (6 bases). CDR1 MDHEN and CDR2 SYDVKM come from the germline V gene. The CDR3 loop spans 16 amino acids. With 3 bases removed from V and 3 bases from J, the gap between germline ends came to 12 bases. The full variable domain, with the rest looked up from reference TRBV28 and TRBJ1-6, is DVKVTQSSRYLVKRTGEKVFLECVQDMDHENMFWYRQDPGLGLRLIYFSYDVKMKEKGDIPEGYSVSREKKERFSLILESASTNQTSMYLCASSFVRGNYNSPLHFGNGTRLTVT.

The chain uses TRBV7-2 and TRBJ1-2, with D unclear. Per germline, CDR1 SGHTA and CDR2 FQGNSA. The ends were cut back, 4 bases at V and 2 bases at J, with 11 bases in the middle. The CDR3 covers 14 residues. In DNA, the CDR3 is TGTGCCAGCAGCTATGGTTGGACGAACTATGGCTACACCTTC. Its protein product is CASSYGWTNYGYTF. Supplemented by reference TRBV7-2 and TRBJ1-2, the full variable domain reads GAGVSQSPSNKVTEKGKDVELRCDPISGHTALYWYRQSLGQGLEFLIYFQGNSAPDKSGLPSDRFSAERTGGSVSTLTIQRTQQEDSAVYLCASSYGWTNYGYTFGSGTRLTVV.

V is TRBV27 and J is TRBJ2-3, with unresolved D. This CDR3 region has 14 residues. Germline V gene data show CDR1 as MNHEY and CDR2 as SMNVEV (reference sequence). The germline V and J ends were trimmed by 6 bases and 1 base, with 11 bases remaining between them. Written as DNA, the CDR3 is TGTGCCAGCAGAAGGTGGGCGGGCACAGATACGCAGTATTTT. It encodes CASRRWAGTDTQYF.

This chain joins TRBV2 and TRBJ1-1, with D hard to call. V lost 1 base and J 0 bases, leaving 6 bases between the germline ends. CDR3 length: 14 residues. Germline V gene data show CDR1 as SNHLY and CDR2 as FYNNEI. CDR3 coding DNA: TGTGCCAGCAGTGAAGAAGTCATGAACACTGAAGCTTTCTTT. It specifies CASSEEVMNTEAFF.

V and J are TRBV27 and TRBJ2-5, with 11 positions matching TRBD2. The ends lost 5 bases at V and 5 bases at J; junction bases unmatched: 7. The V gene's germline CDR1 is MNHEY and CDR2 SMNVEV (reference sequence). The CDR3 runs to 15 residues. The CDR3 DNA is TGTGCCAGCAGTGTTAGCGGGGGGGCATTTGAGACCCAGTACTTC. Protein: CASSVSGGAFETQYF.

Regarding this clone: The germline gene is not matched at one end of the junction; a read error may be the cause. This CDR3 is also generated by other DNA sequences in the sample. The genes are TRBV7-6 and TRBJ2-7; 7 bases are a match to TRBD2. The germline gives CDR1 SGHVS, CDR2 FNYEAQ. The CDR3 spans 13 residues. CDR3 in amino acids: CASSLAESYEQYF. The CDR3 DNA reads as TGTGCCAGCAGCCTAGCGGAGTCCTACGAGCAGTACTTC.

The CDR3 nucleotides are TGTGCCAGTAGTATAAGAAGGAACACTGAAGCTTTCTTT. This sequence encodes CASSIRRNTEAFF. The chain employs TRBV19 and TRBJ1-1; D unclear. Germline CDR1 LNHDA, CDR2 SQIVND (reference sequence). Trimming pared 2 bases from V and 1 base from J, leaving 5 bases between. This CDR3 is 13 amino acids long.